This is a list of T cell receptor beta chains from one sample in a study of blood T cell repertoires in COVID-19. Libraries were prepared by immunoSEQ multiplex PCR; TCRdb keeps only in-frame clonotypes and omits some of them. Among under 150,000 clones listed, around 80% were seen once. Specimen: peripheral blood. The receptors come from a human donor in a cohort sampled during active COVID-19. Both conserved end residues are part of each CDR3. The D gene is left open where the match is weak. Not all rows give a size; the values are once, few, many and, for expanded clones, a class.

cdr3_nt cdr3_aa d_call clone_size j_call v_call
TGTGCCAGCACTACCGGCGAGGGGGCAAGTCAGCCCCAGCATTTT CASTTGEGASQPQHF TRBD1 . TRBJ1-5 TRBV2
TGTGCCAGCAGCTCAACCAGGGGGAAGATCGCTTTCTTT CASSSTRGKIAFF TRBD1 . TRBJ1-1 TRBV11-2
TGTGCCAGTAGTGCGCTCATAGCGGGGGGCTCTGGGGCCAACGTCCTGACTTTC CASSALIAGGSGANVLTF TRBD2 . TRBJ2-6 TRBV19
TGTGCCAGCAGTGCAAAAATAGGAGACAGCAATCAGCCCCAGCATTTT CASSAKIGDSNQPQHF . . TRBJ1-5 TRBV6-4
TGTGCCAGCAGCGAAAAGGAGCCCGGTTTTGAAGCTTTCTTT CASSEKEPGFEAFF . . TRBJ1-1 TRBV21-1
TGCGCCAGCAGCCAATCGGGCCGGGACAGGGATAAGAGGGGGCACCAGCCCCAGCATTTT CASSQSGRDRDKRGHQPQHF TRBD1 . TRBJ1-5 TRBV4-1
TGTGCCAGCAGTACCCCGAGGAAGGTGGACTATGGCTACACCTTC CASSTPRKVDYGYTF . . TRBJ1-2 TRBV6-5
TGTGCCGGCCGACTCTCCAATTGGGGAAACACCATATATTTT CAGRLSNWGNTIYF . . TRBJ1-3 TRBV6-5
TGTGCCAGCAGCGCGGTACGGACAGGACTCCACTTT CASSAVRTGLHF TRBD1 . TRBJ1-6 TRBV3-1/TRBV3-2
TGTGCCAGCAGCGCGGGCACCCTGAACACTGAAGCTTTCTTT CASSAGTLNTEAFF . . TRBJ1-1 TRBV5-6
TGTGCCAGCAGTTACGCCGGGACAGTTAATTCACCCCTCCACTTT CASSYAGTVNSPLHF TRBD1 . TRBJ1-6 TRBV6-5
TGCGCCAGCAGCTTCTCCGAGGGACAGACCTACGAGCAGTACTTC CASSFSEGQTYEQYF TRBD1 . TRBJ2-7 TRBV5-1
TGCGCCAGCAGCTTCAGCTCGGGACAGGGAGGGGCAGATACGCAGTATTTT CASSFSSGQGGADTQYF TRBD1 . TRBJ2-3 TRBV5-1
TGTGCCAGCAGCCAAGGGACTGGGAAGTACGAGCAGTACTTC CASSQGTGKYEQYF . . TRBJ2-7 TRBV7-8
TGTGCCAGCAGCTTGGCCGGCTCGCGTAGGGACAGTTCCAACTATGGCTACACCTTC CASSLAGSRRDSSNYGYTF TRBD1 . TRBJ1-2 TRBV5-5
TGTGCCAGCAGTACCGGGGAATCCTATAATTCACCCCTCCACTTT CASSTGESYNSPLHF . . TRBJ1-6 TRBV6-5
TGTGCCAGCTCACAGGGGATGGACACCGGGGAGCTGTTTTTT CASSQGMDTGELFF . . TRBJ2-2 TRBV18
TGCGCCAGCAGCGTACGGTGGGGAGCTTCGAACACTGAAGCTTTCTTT CASSVRWGASNTEAFF . few TRBJ1-1 TRBV5-1
TGTGCCAGCAGCCAAGCTGGACAGCGTCCCTACGAGCAGTACTTC CASSQAGQRPYEQYF . once TRBJ2-7 TRBV7-2
TGTGCCTGCTCATACGGCGCGGGGACCCAGTACTTC CACSYGAGTQYF . . TRBJ2-5 TRBV30
TGCGCCAGCAGCGTTAAGAGCGGGGGGCCCAATGAGCAGTTCTTC CASSVKSGGPNEQFF TRBD2 . TRBJ2-1 TRBV5-1
TGCGCCAGCAGGATTAAGGACAGGGGGGCCTACGAGCAGTACTTC CASRIKDRGAYEQYF TRBD1 . TRBJ2-7 TRBV10-2
TGTGCCAGCAGTTCCCAGGGCCAATACAATGAGCAGTTCTTC CASSSQGQYNEQFF . . TRBJ2-1 TRBV28
TGTGCCAGCAGCCTTAGACTAGCGGGACACACCGGGGAGCTGTTTTTT CASSLRLAGHTGELFF TRBD2 . TRBJ2-2 TRBV5-6
TGTGCCAGCAGCTTCGACAGGGGCGGGACTGAAGCTTTCTTT CASSFDRGGTEAFF TRBD1 . TRBJ1-1 TRBV7-9
TGTGCCAGCAGCTTAGCGAACAGGGGGACTACGCAGTATTTT CASSLANRGTTQYF TRBD1 . TRBJ2-3 TRBV7-9
TGCGCCAGCAGCTTGGCCAGGGCGACTAACTATGGCTACACCTTC CASSLARATNYGYTF . . TRBJ1-2 TRBV5-1
TGCAGCGTTGAGGGGCAGGGCCAGAGTGGAAAACTGTTTTTT CSVEGQGQSGKLFF . . TRBJ1-4 TRBV29-1
TGTGCCAGCAGCGCGACAGGGCCTCTCTTCACAGATACGCAGTATTTT CASSATGPLFTDTQYF TRBD1 once TRBJ2-3 TRBV5-6
TGTGCCAGCAGCCCCTCAGGGGGGACTAATGAAAAACTGTTTTTT CASSPSGGTNEKLFF TRBD1 . TRBJ1-4 TRBV7-9